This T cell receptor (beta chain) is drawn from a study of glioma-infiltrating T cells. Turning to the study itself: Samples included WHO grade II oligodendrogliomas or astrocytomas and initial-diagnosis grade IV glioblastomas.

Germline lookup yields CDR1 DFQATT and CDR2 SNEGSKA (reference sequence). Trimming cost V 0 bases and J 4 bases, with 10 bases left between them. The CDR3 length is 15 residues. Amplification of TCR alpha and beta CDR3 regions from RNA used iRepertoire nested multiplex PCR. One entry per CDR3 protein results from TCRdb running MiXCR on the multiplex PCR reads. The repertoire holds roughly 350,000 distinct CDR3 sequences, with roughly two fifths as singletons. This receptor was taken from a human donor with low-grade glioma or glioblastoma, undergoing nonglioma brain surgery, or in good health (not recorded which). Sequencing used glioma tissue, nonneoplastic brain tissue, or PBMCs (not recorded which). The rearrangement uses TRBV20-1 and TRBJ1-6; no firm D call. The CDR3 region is CSARDVIRYNSPLHF. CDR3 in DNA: TGCAGTGCTAGAGATGTGATCAGATATAATTCACCCCTCCACTTT.